Listed below are T cell receptor beta chains from one sample, sequenced in a study of shared clonotypes between healthy human individuals. Produced via immunoSEQ multiplex PCR; TCRdb's table is partial and in-frame only. The data hold over a million clones, with roughly 98.5% observed a single time. Sequencing was done on a sample of naive CD4+ T cells sorted from blood. The receptors here all came from a young man in good health. Each CDR3 is given with its conserved first and last residue. Each record gives: clone size, J gene, D gene, V gene, CDR3 protein, CDR3 DNA. A D gene is named only where the DNA matches it firmly. The size of a clone is reported for some rows only, either as once, few or many, or as a class for expanded clones.

NA | TRBJ2-2 | NA | TRBV15 | CATSKRVGTTGELFF | TGTGCCACCAGCAAGCGTGTGGGTACCACCGGGGAGCTGTTTTTT
NA | TRBJ2-7 | TRBD1 | TRBV6-5 | CASTTQGIREQYF | TGTGCCAGCACCACACAGGGGATAAGGGAGCAGTACTTC
NA | TRBJ2-7 | NA | TRBV28 | CASSMGLSEQYF | TGTGCCAGCAGTATGGGACTCAGCGAGCAGTACTTC
once | TRBJ2-7 | NA | TRBV27 | CASTSIKGEYYEQYF | TGTGCCAGCACCTCGATAAAAGGGGAGTACTACGAGCAGTACTTC
NA | TRBJ2-3 | NA | TRBV5-1 | CASSFGLLSRGTDTQYF | TGCGCCAGCAGCTTCGGGTTGTTAAGCAGGGGCACAGATACGCAGTATTTT
NA | TRBJ1-1 | NA | TRBV18 | CASSPQTTADTEAFF | TGTGCCAGCTCACCTCAGACAACAGCGGACACTGAAGCTTTCTTT
NA | TRBJ2-7 | NA | TRBV25-1 | CASSESEVGDFRYEQYF | TGTGCCAGCAGTGAATCTGAGGTTGGGGACTTTCGCTACGAGCAGTACTTC
NA | TRBJ2-3 | NA | TRBV5-4 | CASSLEGGGDTQYF | TGTGCCAGCAGCTTGGAGGGGGGAGGAGATACGCAGTATTTT
NA | TRBJ2-7 | NA | TRBV27 | CATTGTYGYEQYF | TGTGCCACCACCGGGACGTACGGCTACGAGCAGTACTTC
NA | TRBJ2-7 | NA | TRBV7-6 | CASSLGKSYEQYF | TGTGCCAGCAGCCTTGGCAAATCCTACGAGCAGTACTTC
NA | TRBJ1-1 | NA | TRBV7-9 | CASSLARSGTPMNTEAFF | TGTGCCAGCAGCTTAGCGCGGTCGGGGACACCCATGAACACTGAAGCTTTCTTT
once | TRBJ2-2 | NA | TRBV7-2 | CASSSSRQNTGELFF | TGTGCCAGCAGCTCCTCGCGCCAGAACACCGGGGAGCTGTTTTTT
NA | TRBJ2-7 | TRBD1 | TRBV7-2 | CASSLGGGSIWEQYF | TGTGCCAGCAGCTTAGGAGGGGGCAGTATTTGGGAGCAGTACTTC
NA | TRBJ2-3 | TRBD2 | TRBV9 | CASSVVSGVTDTQYF | TGTGCCAGCAGCGTAGTTAGCGGGGTAACAGATACGCAGTATTTT
NA | TRBJ1-1 | NA | TRBV11-2 | CASSLADQNTEAFF | TGTGCCAGCAGCTTAGCGGACCAGAACACTGAAGCTTTCTTT
once | TRBJ1-3 | NA | TRBV7-8 | CASSLSSGNTIYF | TGTGCCAGCAGCTTATCGTCGGGAAACACCATATATTTT
NA | TRBJ2-7 | TRBD1 | TRBV6-5 | CASSSGQGNYEQYF | TGTGCCAGCAGTTCGGGACAGGGTAACTACGAGCAGTACTTC
NA | TRBJ2-1 | NA | TRBV6-1 | CASSDRGKSSYNEQFF | TGTGCCAGCAGTGATCGAGGTAAGAGCTCCTACAATGAGCAGTTCTTC
NA | TRBJ2-4 | TRBD1 | TRBV4-3 | CASSQASTGGNILAKNIQYF | TGCGCCAGCAGCCAAGCCTCGACAGGGGGGAACATTCTAGCCAAAAACATTCAGTACTTC
NA | TRBJ2-3 | NA | TRBV27 | CASSLSADRPSTDTQYF | TGTGCCAGCAGTTTATCGGCGGACAGACCTAGCACAGATACGCAGTATTTT
NA | TRBJ2-2 | TRBD2 | TRBV7-9 | CASSWTSGKAGELFF | TGTGCCAGCAGCTGGACTAGCGGGAAGGCCGGGGAGCTGTTTTTT
NA | TRBJ2-1 | NA | TRBV30 | CAWSVRGQGYFSYNEQFF | TGTGCCTGGAGCGTTCGGGGCCAGGGGTACTTCTCCTACAATGAGCAGTTCTTC
NA | TRBJ1-3 | NA | TRBV7-9 | CASSLVGGYSGNTIYF | TGTGCCAGCAGCTTAGTCGGGGGATACTCTGGAAACACCATATATTTT
NA | TRBJ1-1 | TRBD1 | TRBV28 | CASSLGGQARDTEAFF | TGTGCCAGCAGTTTAGGAGGACAGGCTCGTGACACTGAAGCTTTCTTT
once | TRBJ1-1 | TRBD1 | TRBV28 | CASSLQDRGGGEAFF | TGTGCCAGCAGTTTACAGGACAGGGGAGGTGGTGAAGCTTTCTTT
NA | TRBJ2-2 | NA | TRBV10-3 | CAISEAGTGELFF | TGTGCCATCAGTGAAGCCGGGACCGGGGAGCTGTTTTTT
NA | TRBJ1-2 | TRBD1 | TRBV28 | CASYTGGMSKRGYTF | TGTGCCAGCTACACAGGGGGCATGAGTAAGAGGGGCTACACCTTC
NA | TRBJ1-2 | TRBD1 | TRBV2 | CASSPTGGYGYTF | TGTGCCAGCAGCCCGACAGGGGGCTATGGCTACACCTTC
once | TRBJ2-7 | TRBD2 | TRBV27 | CASREGGWRVISGSRSYEQYF | TGTGCCAGCAGGGAAGGGGGGTGGCGGGTGATTAGCGGGAGCAGATCCTACGAGCAGTACTTC
NA | TRBJ2-7 | TRBD2 | TRBV7-8 | CASSLSSTSADYEQYF | TGTGCCAGCAGCCTTAGCTCGACTAGCGCCGACTACGAGCAGTACTTC
once | TRBJ2-7 | NA | TRBV19 | CASSGHRDEQYF | TGTGCCAGTAGTGGCCACCGGGACGAGCAGTACTTC
NA | TRBJ2-3 | TRBD2 | TRBV7-9 | CASLAPREGTDTQYF | TGTGCCAGCCTTGCACCACGGGAGGGAACAGATACGCAGTATTTT
NA | TRBJ2-7 | NA | TRBV5-1 | CASSYEFYEQYF | TGCGCCAGCAGCTACGAATTCTACGAGCAGTACTTC
NA | TRBJ2-1 | NA | TRBV7-9 | CASSRQGGSLTNEQFF | TGTGCCAGCAGCCGACAGGGCGGGAGCTTAACCAATGAGCAGTTCTTC
NA | TRBJ2-7 | TRBD2 | TRBV5-1 | CASSSRTSGNYEQYF | TGCGCCAGCAGCTCACGGACTAGCGGGAACTACGAGCAGTACTTC